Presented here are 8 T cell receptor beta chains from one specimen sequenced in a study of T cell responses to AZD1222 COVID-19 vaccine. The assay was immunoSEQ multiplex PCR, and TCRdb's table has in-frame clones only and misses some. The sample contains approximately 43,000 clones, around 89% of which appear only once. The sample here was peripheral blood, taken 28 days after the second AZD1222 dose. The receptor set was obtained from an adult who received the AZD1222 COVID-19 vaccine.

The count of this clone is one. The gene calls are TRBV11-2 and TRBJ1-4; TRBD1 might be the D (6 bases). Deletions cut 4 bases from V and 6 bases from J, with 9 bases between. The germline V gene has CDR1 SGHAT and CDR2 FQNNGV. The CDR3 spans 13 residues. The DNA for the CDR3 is TGTGCCAGCAGCTGGAACAGGGATGAAAAACTGTTTTTT. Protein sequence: CASSWNRDEKLFF.

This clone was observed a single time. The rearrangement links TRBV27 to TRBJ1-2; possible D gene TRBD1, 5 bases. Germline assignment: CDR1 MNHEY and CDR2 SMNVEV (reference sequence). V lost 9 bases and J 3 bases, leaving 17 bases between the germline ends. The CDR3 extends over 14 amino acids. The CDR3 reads CASSSGAEDYGYTF. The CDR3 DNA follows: TGTGCCAGTTCTTCCGGGGCGGAGGACTATGGCTACACCTTC.

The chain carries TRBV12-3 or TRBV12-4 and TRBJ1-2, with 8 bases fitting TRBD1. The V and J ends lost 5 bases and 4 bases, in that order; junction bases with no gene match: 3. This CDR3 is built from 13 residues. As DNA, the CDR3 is TGTGCCAGCAGTAACAGGGGGGGCTATGGCTACACCTTC. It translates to CASSNRGGYGYTF.

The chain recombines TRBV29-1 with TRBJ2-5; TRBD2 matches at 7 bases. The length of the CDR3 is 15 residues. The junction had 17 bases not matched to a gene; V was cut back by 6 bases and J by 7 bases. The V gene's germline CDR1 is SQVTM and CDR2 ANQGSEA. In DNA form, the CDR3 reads TGCAGCGTCCGAACCGACCTGGGGGGGACGGGGACCCAGTACTTC. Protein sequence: CSVRTDLGGTGTQYF. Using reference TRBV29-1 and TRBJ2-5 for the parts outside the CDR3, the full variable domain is SAVISQKPSRDICQRGTSLTIQCQVDSQVTMMFWYRQQPGQSLTLIATANQGSEATYESGFVIDKFPISRPNLTFSTLTVSNMSPEDSSIYLCSVRTDLGGTGTQYFGPGTRLLVL.

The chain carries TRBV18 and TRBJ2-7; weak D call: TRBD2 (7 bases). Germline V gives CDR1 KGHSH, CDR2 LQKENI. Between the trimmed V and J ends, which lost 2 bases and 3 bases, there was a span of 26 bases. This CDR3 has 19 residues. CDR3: CASSPGGGRGLLVGYEQYF. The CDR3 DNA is TGTGCCAGCTCACCAGGGGGCGGGAGAGGCCTCCTTGTCGGCTACGAGCAGTACTTC.

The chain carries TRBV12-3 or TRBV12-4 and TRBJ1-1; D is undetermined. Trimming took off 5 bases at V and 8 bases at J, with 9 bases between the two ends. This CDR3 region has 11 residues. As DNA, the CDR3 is TGTGCCAGCAGTCCAAGGGAGGAAGCTTTCTTT. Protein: CASSPREEAFF.

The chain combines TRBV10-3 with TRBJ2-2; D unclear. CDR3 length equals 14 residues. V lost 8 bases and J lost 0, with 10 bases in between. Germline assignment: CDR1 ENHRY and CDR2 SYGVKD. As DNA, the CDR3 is TGTGCCATCGAAGAAAGCGCGAACACCGGGGAGCTGTTTTTT. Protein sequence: CAIEESANTGELFF.

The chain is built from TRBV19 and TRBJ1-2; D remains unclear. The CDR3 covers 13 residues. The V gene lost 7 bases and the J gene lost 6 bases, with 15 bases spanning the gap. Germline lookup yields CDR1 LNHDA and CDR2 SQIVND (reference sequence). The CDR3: CASKGWERHGYTF. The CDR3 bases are TGTGCCAGTAAAGGTTGGGAGAGGCATGGCTACACCTTC.